These 26 T cell receptor beta chains originate from one sample sequenced in a study of cytomegalovirus exposure and HLA in healthy donors. In the PCR, 60 Vbeta and 13 Jbeta primers were used. Assay: immunoSEQ multiplex PCR; the TCRdb copy retains only in-frame clones and omits some. The sample holds 120,000 or so clones; more than 60% are singletons and the top ten take less than 4.5%. Sequencing input: PBMCs. Source of these receptors: a woman in her forties in good health and CMV-seronegative.

V usage is TRBV4-3 and J usage is TRBJ2-1; 13 bases align to TRBD2. This CDR3 comprises 17 residues. Germline V gives CDR1 LGHNA, CDR2 YSLEER. Trimming at V came to 2 bases and at J to 5 bases, leaving 6 bases not matched to a gene. The CDR3 sequence is CASSQFLTSGGNNEQFF. In nucleotides, the CDR3 is TGCGCCAGCAGCCAATTCTTGACTAGCGGGGGGAACAATGAGCAGTTCTTC.

The rearrangement joins TRBV27 to TRBJ2-7, with D uncertain. CDR1 MNHEY and CDR2 SMNVEV come from the germline V gene (reference sequence). The CDR3 contains 12 residues. The V gene lost 4 bases and the J gene lost 7 bases, with 11 bases spanning the gap. The CDR3 protein is CASSSVAGEQYF. CDR3 sequence (DNA): TGTGCCAGCAGTTCCGTGGCCGGGGAGCAGTACTTC.

The CDR3 reads CASSSGGTQYF. CDR3 coding DNA: TGTGCCAGCAGCTCCGGGGGGACGCAGTATTTT. The J gene is TRBJ2-3, the V gene TRBV5-6; 7 bases align to TRBD2. The V segment lost 3 bases and the J segment 9 bases; nucleotides outside the gene matches: 1. The CDR3 runs 11 residues. Per the germline V gene, CDR1 is SGHDT and CDR2 is YYEEEE.

The rearrangement uses TRBV27 and TRBJ1-4; D call uncertain. Trimming removed 4 bases at V and 0 bases at J, with 12 bases between. Germline-derived CDR1 and CDR2 are MNHEY and SMNVEV (reference sequence). This CDR3 comprises 16 residues. The chain's CDR3 is CASSSRGPATNEKLFF. DNA of the CDR3: TGTGCCAGCAGTTCGCGGGGTCCTGCAACTAATGAAAAACTGTTTTTT.

This clone was seen more than once but under ten times. The chain recombines TRBV4-1 with TRBJ2-7, with D possibly TRBD2 on 6 matching bases. Germline CDR1 is MGHRA and CDR2 is YSYEKL. CDR3 length: 14 residues. With 1 base removed from V and 0 bases from J, the gap between germline ends came to 7 bases. Here the CDR3 reads CASSQVAVSYEQYF. In DNA form, the CDR3 reads TGCGCCAGCAGCCAAGTAGCGGTCTCCTACGAGCAGTACTTC.

The CDR3 region has the DNA TGCGCCAGCAGTGAGTCGGGAGCTGGAAACACCATATATTTT. The encoded protein is CASSESGAGNTIYF. The rearrangement joins TRBV10-2 to TRBJ1-3, with no clear D. Trimming cost V 0 bases and J 2 bases, with 5 bases left between them. There are 14 residues in the CDR3. Per germline, CDR1 WSHSY and CDR2 SAAADI.

V is TRBV7-8 and J is TRBJ2-7; 13 bases are a match to TRBD2. The CDR3 is 15 amino acids. V was clipped by 6 bases and J by 1 base; unmatched bases: 3. Germline assignment: CDR1 SGHVS and CDR2 FQNEAQ. The CDR3, as DNA: TGTGCCAGCAGTGGACTAGCGGGGGTGTCCTACGAGCAGTACTTC. This sequence encodes CASSGLAGVSYEQYF.

The V call is TRBV5-1, the J call TRBJ2-2; weak D call: TRBD2 (6 bases). V shed 4 bases and J shed 1 base, with 23 bases lying between them. Germline lookup yields CDR1 SGHRS and CDR2 YFSETQ. The CDR3 is 19 residues long. In nucleotides, the CDR3 is TGCGCCAGCAGCCCGTGGGAGGACATTACCCCTGGGAACACCGGGGAGCTGTTTTTT. Amino acid sequence: CASSPWEDITPGNTGELFF.

The chain joins TRBV7-2 to TRBJ2-2; 8 positions agree with TRBD2. CDR1 and CDR2 (germline): SGHTA, FQGNSA. Trimming at V came to 1 base and at J to 4 bases, leaving 5 bases not matched to a gene. The CDR3 is 16 residues long. CDR3 DNA: TGTGCCAGCAGCTTAGGTCTAGCGGGCATCACCGGGGAGCTGTTTTTT. Encoded protein: CASSLGLAGITGELFF. Combining the CDR3 with reference TRBV7-2 and TRBJ2-2 gives the whole variable domain GAGVSQSPSNKVTEKGKDVELRCDPISGHTALYWYRQSLGQGLEFLIYFQGNSAPDKSGLPSDRFSAERTGGSVSTLTIQRTQQEDSAVYLCASSLGLAGITGELFFGEGSRLTVL.

The chain recombines TRBV29-1 with TRBJ2-7, with 10 nucleotides matching TRBD1. In germline, CDR1 is SQVTM, CDR2 ANQGSEA. The CDR3 consists of 15 residues. Germline trimming cut 0 bases from V and 5 bases from J; bases unmatched to any gene: 7. The CDR3 loop is CSVEDPGQGYHEQYF. The CDR3 DNA reads TGCAGCGTTGAAGATCCGGGACAGGGGTACCACGAGCAGTACTTC.

The chain links TRBV28 to TRBJ1-3; 8 nucleotides match TRBD1. The germline V gene encodes CDR1 MDHEN and CDR2 SYDVKM. The CDR3 spans 16 residues. The J segment lost 3 bases and the V segment lost 3 bases, leaving 7 bases of the junction unmatched. The CDR3, as DNA: TGTGCCAGCAGTTTCGGCAGGGGGCAGGGTGGAAACACCATATATTTT. Its protein is CASSFGRGQGGNTIYF.

The chain uses TRBV9 and TRBJ1-5; TRBD1 is a possible D gene (6 bases). Trimming left V 4 bases short and J 0 bases short, with 11 bases between. This CDR3 is built from 15 residues. Germline V gene sequence: CDR1 SGDLS, CDR2 YYNGEE. CDR3 residues: CASSRGGYSNQPQHF. The CDR3 nucleotides are TGTGCCAGCAGCAGGGGGGGTTATAGCAATCAGCCCCAGCATTTT. Full variable domain (remainder filled in from reference TRBV9 and TRBJ1-5): DSGVTQTPKHLITATGQRVTLRCSPRSGDLSVYWYQQSLDQGLQFLIQYYNGEERAKGNILERFSAQQFPDLHSELNLSSLELGDSALYFCASSRGGYSNQPQHFGDGTRLSIL.

The chain employs TRBV5-1 and TRBJ1-1; 9 nucleotides line up with TRBD1. V shed 4 bases, J shed 4 bases, and the junction held 8 bases outside the gene matches. CDR3 size: 15 residues. Germline lookup yields CDR1 SGHRS and CDR2 YFSETQ. Here the CDR3 reads CASSRQTGGVTEAFF. The CDR3 nucleotides read TGCGCCAGCAGCCGACAGACAGGGGGAGTCACTGAAGCTTTCTTT.

The rearrangement links TRBV19 to TRBJ1-4, with 9 positions matching TRBD1. V gave up 6 bases and J gave up 8 bases; unmatched junction bases: 7. Germline V gene lookup returns CDR1 LNHDA and CDR2 SQIVND (reference sequence). The CDR3 consists of 14 residues. CDR3 in DNA: TGTGCCAGTAGCCTACAGGGGGCGCGCGAAAAACTGTTTTTT. Protein: CASSLQGAREKLFF.

The V call is TRBV2, the J call TRBJ2-5; 9 bases are a match to TRBD2. Trimming took 4 bases from V and 0 from J; bases not matched to a gene: 3. The CDR3 is 15 residues long. CDR1 SNHLY and CDR2 FYNNEI come from the germline V gene. The CDR3 loop reads CASSVRLADQETQYF. DNA of the CDR3: TGTGCCAGCAGTGTAAGACTAGCGGACCAAGAGACCCAGTACTTC.

The chain links TRBV6-1 to TRBJ1-1, with D possibly being TRBD1 (6 bases). The CDR3 is 13 residues long. The germline V gene encodes CDR1 MNHNS and CDR2 SASEGT. Trimming shortened V by 4 bases and J by 11 bases, and 17 bases separated the two germline ends. In DNA form, the CDR3 reads TGTGCCAGCAGTGTATCGGGGGGCAGGTATGCTTTCTTT. Its translation is CASSVSGGRYAFF.

The chain uses TRBV10-2 and TRBJ2-1, with D maybe TRBD2 (6 bases). This CDR3 is 12 amino acids long. Germline V gives CDR1 WSHSY, CDR2 SAAADI. With 10 bases removed from V and 5 bases from J, the gap between germline ends came to 12 bases. As DNA, the CDR3 is TGCGCCACCATAGCGGCCAACAATGAGCAGTTCTTC. Its translation is CATIAANNEQFF.

V usage is TRBV2 and J usage is TRBJ2-1; D is ambiguous. Trimming cost V 4 bases and J 5 bases, with 6 bases left between them. CDR1 is SNHLY and CDR2 is FYNNEI in the germline V gene. The CDR3 loop spans 12 amino acids. CDR3 protein: CASSVADNEQFF. CDR3 DNA sequence: TGTGCCAGCAGTGTGGCCGACAATGAGCAGTTCTTC.

This sequence joins TRBV18 and TRBJ2-5, with 8 positions matching TRBD2. CDR3 size: 15 residues. Germline V gives CDR1 KGHSH, CDR2 LQKENI. The V and J ends lost 3 bases and 4 bases, in that order; junction bases with no gene match: 7. CDR3 DNA sequence: TGTGCCAGCTCACCCGGACTAGCCGGCGGAGAGACCCAGTACTTC. Amino acid sequence: CASSPGLAGGETQYF.

The chain uses TRBV25-1 and TRBJ2-7, with TRBD1 matching over 9 bases. The CDR3 extends over 17 amino acids. V lost 3 bases and J lost 1; bases outside the gene matches: 10. Per germline, CDR1 MGHDK and CDR2 SYGVNS. The DNA of the CDR3 is TGTGCCAGCAGTGAGAAGTCAACCGGGACAGGGTCCTACGAGCAGTACTTC. Translating gives CASSEKSTGTGSYEQYF.

As regards this clone: This sample includes further DNA sequences coding for the same CDR3. The chain couples TRBV9 to TRBJ2-4, with TRBD2 matching over 8 bases. V lost 0 bases, J lost 6 bases, and 8 bases stayed unmatched. This CDR3 comprises 16 residues. Germline CDR1 and CDR2: SGDLS and YYNGEE. CDR3 region: CASSVGAAGGANIQYF. The CDR3 region has the DNA TGTGCCAGCAGCGTAGGAGCTGCGGGGGGAGCAAACATTCAGTACTTC. The full variable domain, in which reference TRBV9 and TRBJ2-4 provide the parts outside the CDR3, is DSGVTQTPKHLITATGQRVTLRCSPRSGDLSVYWYQQSLDQGLQFLIQYYNGEERAKGNILERFSAQQFPDLHSELNLSSLELGDSALYFCASSVGAAGGANIQYFGAGTRLSVL.

The chain recombines TRBV7-2 with TRBJ1-3, with D possibly matching TRBD1 (6 bases). Germline CDR1 is SGHTA and CDR2 is FQGNSA. The CDR3 runs 15 residues. V was cut by 1 base and J by 4 bases, with 11 bases left in between. DNA for the CDR3: TGTGCCAGCAGCTTAGGATTGGGACAAGGAAACACCATATATTTT. Protein sequence: CASSLGLGQGNTIYF. The full variable domain, rest sourced from reference TRBV7-2 and TRBJ1-3, is GAGVSQSPSNKVTEKGKDVELRCDPISGHTALYWYRQSLGQGLEFLIYFQGNSAPDKSGLPSDRFSAERTGGSVSTLTIQRTQQEDSAVYLCASSLGLGQGNTIYFGEGSWLTVV.

CDR3 amino acids: CASRHRTGGITGELFF. CDR3 coding DNA: TGTGCCAGCAGGCACAGGACAGGGGGCATCACCGGGGAGCTGTTTTTT. This chain connects TRBV11-3 to TRBJ2-2, with TRBD1 matching over 11 bases. The CDR3 extends over 16 amino acids. The ends lost 6 bases at V and 4 bases at J; junction bases unmatched: 7. From germline, CDR1 is SGHNT and CDR2 YENEEA.

The J gene is TRBJ1-2, the V gene TRBV28; no firm D call. Trimming left V 7 bases short and J 6 bases short, with 12 bases between. CDR1 and CDR2 (germline): MDHEN, SYDVKM. The CDR3 runs 12 residues. Here the CDR3 reads CASNTVTDGYTF. The CDR3 region has the DNA TGTGCCAGCAACACAGTAACGGATGGCTACACCTTC.

The chain recombines TRBV15 with TRBJ1-2; 10 bases are shared with TRBD1. V lost 0 bases, J lost 4 bases, and 14 bases stayed unmatched. In germline, CDR1 is LNHNV, CDR2 YYDKDF (reference sequence). The CDR3 contains 19 residues. The CDR3 region has the DNA TGTGCCACCAGCAGAGATCGCGACAGGGGGCAAGCCGCAGGCTATGGCTACACCTTC. This encodes CATSRDRDRGQAAGYGYTF.

This clone has just a few counts. This sequence joins TRBV28 and TRBJ1-1; 8 bases are a match to TRBD1. The CDR3 runs to 14 residues. In germline, CDR1 is MDHEN, CDR2 SYDVKM. With 5 bases clipped from V and 4 bases from J, the junction kept 6 bases outside the gene matches. The DNA for the CDR3 is TGTGCCAGCAGTATCTCAGGGGGCGGCACTGAAGCTTTCTTT. It is translated as CASSISGGGTEAFF.